The rows below give T cell receptor beta chains drawn from one sample of a study of blood T cell repertoires in COVID-19. Assay used: immunoSEQ multiplex PCR; TCRdb lists only in-frame clones, some missing. The sample records 110,000 or so clones, roughly 80% being singletons. What was sequenced was peripheral blood. Every receptor here comes from a man between 45 and 60 years old with acute or convalescent COVID-19. CDR3s leave out the opening cysteine and the closing phenylalanine or tryptophan.

j_gene: TRBJ1-6
v_gene: TRBV18
CDR3aa: ASSLQQRDRSGSPLH

j_gene: TRBJ1-1
v_gene: TRBV24-1
CDR3aa: ATSDRGDTEAF

j_gene: TRBJ1-6
v_gene: TRBV11-2
CDR3aa: ASTAGVTPLH

j_gene: TRBJ1-2
v_gene: TRBV28
CDR3aa: ASSPIGEGDGYT

j_gene: TRBJ2-2
v_gene: TRBV5-6
CDR3aa: ASSLEPVSGELF

j_gene: TRBJ2-3
v_gene: TRBV7-9
CDR3aa: ASSLAVCQGLTDTQY

j_gene: TRBJ1-5
v_gene: TRBV19
CDR3aa: ASRGPLNQPQH

j_gene: TRBJ1-3
v_gene: TRBV9
CDR3aa: ASSADRGARGNTIY

j_gene: TRBJ1-6
v_gene: TRBV14
CDR3aa: ASSQKGRSYNSPLH

j_gene: TRBJ1-1
v_gene: TRBV6-6
CDR3aa: ASRTTGGLEAF

j_gene: TRBJ1-4
v_gene: TRBV20-1
CDR3aa: SAGQGRLLF

j_gene: TRBJ2-3
v_gene: TRBV5-8
CDR3aa: ASSLSTAFKTDTQY

j_gene: TRBJ2-6
v_gene: TRBV28
CDR3aa: ATLSSGANVLT

j_gene: TRBJ1-5
v_gene: TRBV7-2
CDR3aa: ASSLVGHPYSNQPQH

j_gene: TRBJ1-6
v_gene: TRBV5-1
CDR3aa: ASSARTGFNSPLH

j_gene: TRBJ2-5
v_gene: TRBV2
CDR3aa: ASSQQETQY

j_gene: TRBJ1-6
v_gene: TRBV3-1/TRBV3-2
CDR3aa: ASSQTGTPLPLH

j_gene: TRBJ1-2
v_gene: TRBV5-1
CDR3aa: ASSLALDRRAYGYT

j_gene: TRBJ2-7
v_gene: TRBV6-5
CDR3aa: ASSSGGGPAYEQY

j_gene: TRBJ1-1
v_gene: TRBV5-4
CDR3aa: ASSLEPGYTEAF

j_gene: TRBJ2-6
v_gene: TRBV18
CDR3aa: ASSPTGANVLT

j_gene: TRBJ2-1
v_gene: TRBV12-3/TRBV12-4
CDR3aa: ASSPNRGEQF

j_gene: TRBJ2-1
v_gene: TRBV2
CDR3aa: ASIVLAGYNEQF

j_gene: TRBJ2-1
v_gene: TRBV5-1
CDR3aa: ASSSEAGTGYNEQF

j_gene: TRBJ2-5
v_gene: TRBV10-1
CDR3aa: ASSESFGGSAETQY

j_gene: TRBJ1-6
v_gene: TRBV6-6
CDR3aa: ASSYSGGGPNSPLH

j_gene: TRBJ1-4
v_gene: TRBV28
CDR3aa: ASSFEGTANEKLF

j_gene: TRBJ1-5
v_gene: TRBV28
CDR3aa: ASSPPPRAHNQPQH

j_gene: TRBJ1-3
v_gene: TRBV10-3
CDR3aa: AISGAGNTIY

j_gene: TRBJ2-2
v_gene: TRBV5-6
CDR3aa: ASSLGRVFGELF

j_gene: TRBJ2-1
v_gene: TRBV11-2
CDR3aa: ASSSRRGEWYNEQF

j_gene: TRBJ2-3
v_gene: TRBV5-1
CDR3aa: ASSLGLASDTQY

j_gene: TRBJ2-2
v_gene: TRBV5-6
CDR3aa: ASSTPNTGELF

j_gene: TRBJ2-2
v_gene: TRBV2
CDR3aa: ASRTDRSNTGELF

j_gene: TRBJ1-1
v_gene: TRBV6-5
CDR3aa: ASSYSILAGEAF

j_gene: TRBJ2-5
v_gene: TRBV19
CDR3aa: ASRSPGAGETQY

j_gene: TRBJ1-2
v_gene: TRBV5-6
CDR3aa: ASSLADYGYT

j_gene: TRBJ2-3
v_gene: TRBV5-1
CDR3aa: ASAITGSASTDTQY

j_gene: TRBJ1-6
v_gene: TRBV6-1
CDR3aa: ASSEALWAGIGSPLH

j_gene: TRBJ2-3
v_gene: TRBV5-6
CDR3aa: ASSPDRGYTDTQY

j_gene: TRBJ2-2
v_gene: TRBV2
CDR3aa: ASRRPDSWELF

j_gene: TRBJ1-2
v_gene: TRBV7-2
CDR3aa: AITPGRRPFYGYT